These 23 T cell receptor beta chains came from one sample sequenced in a study of cytomegalovirus exposure and HLA in healthy donors. This PCR relied on a set of 60 Vbeta primers and 13 Jbeta primers. Using immunoSEQ multiplex PCR, the repertoire was profiled, and TCRdb retains in-frame clones only, with some absent. Counted here are around 120,000 clones, roughly 77% occurring once; the ten biggest clones make up under 6%. The source material was PBMCs. The receptors here all came from a woman aged 35 to 49 in good health and CMV-seropositive.

The rearrangement joins TRBV18 to TRBJ1-1; D gene uncertain. V lost 0 bases and J 5 bases, leaving 16 bases between the germline ends. Germline V gene lookup returns CDR1 KGHSH and CDR2 LQKENI. The CDR3 spans 16 residues. The CDR3 sequence is CASSPPSRLPGTEAFF. The CDR3 DNA reads as TGTGCCAGCTCACCACCGTCTAGACTCCCCGGGACTGAAGCTTTCTTT.

The table lists this clone with a few counts. The chain employs TRBV29-1 and TRBJ2-3; tentative D call: TRBD2 (6 bases). The CDR3 extends over 13 amino acids. Germline lookup yields CDR1 SQVTM and CDR2 ANQGSEA. Deletions cut 7 bases from V and 10 bases from J, with 21 bases between. In nucleotides, the CDR3 is TGCAGCGCCGCGGAGGGCCCAGACCGCCCGCAGTATTTT. It encodes CSAAEGPDRPQYF.

The chain is built from TRBV5-1 and TRBJ2-7; 7 nucleotides agree with TRBD1. The junction had 5 bases not matched to a gene; V was cut back by 2 bases and J by 6 bases. The CDR3 is made up of 13 amino acids. CDR1 is SGHRS and CDR2 is YFSETQ in the germline V gene. The CDR3: CASSFGQAGEQYF. CDR3 DNA: TGCGCCAGCAGCTTCGGACAGGCGGGCGAGCAGTACTTC.

The J gene is TRBJ1-1, the V gene TRBV10-3; a weak D match, TRBD1 (5 bases). Trimming pared 6 bases from V and 0 bases from J, leaving 14 bases between. The CDR3 runs 15 residues. Per the germline V gene, CDR1 is ENHRY and CDR2 is SYGVKD. The chain's CDR3 is CAISERGGLNTEAFF. Written as DNA, the CDR3 is TGTGCCATCAGCGAGAGGGGTGGATTGAACACTGAAGCTTTCTTT.

Of note for this clone: The junction and the germline gene differ at one end; a read error may be behind it. The chain has TRBV7-7 and TRBJ2-2; 11 positions agree with TRBD1. CDR1 SSHAT and CDR2 FNYEAQ come from the germline V gene (reference sequence). There are 17 residues in the CDR3. The CDR3 coding sequence is TGTGCTAGCAGCACAGGGACAGGGGGAACGAACACCGGGGAGCTGTTTTTT. Its protein is CASSTGTGGTNTGELFF.

V usage is TRBV25-1 and J usage is TRBJ1-1; a weak D match, TRBD1 (5 bases). The germline V and J ends were trimmed by 5 bases and 4 bases, with 11 bases remaining between them. The length of the CDR3 is 13 residues. Germline values: CDR1 MGHDK, CDR2 SYGVNS. The CDR3 loop is CASSRREGTEAFF. CDR3 bases: TGTGCCAGCAGTCGCAGGGAAGGCACTGAAGCTTTCTTT.

The V gene is TRBV29-1, the J gene TRBJ2-1; TRBD2 matches 8 bases. Looked up from germline, CDR1 is SQVTM and CDR2 is ANQGSEA. The CDR3 sequence is 15 residues long. V gave up 2 bases and J gave up 10 bases; unmatched junction bases: 13. As DNA, the CDR3 is TGCAGCGTTGAAATGCGGGGGGCGCGGGTCAGCGAGCAGTTCTTC. Amino acid sequence: CSVEMRGARVSEQFF.

The chain employs TRBV2 and TRBJ1-1; D might be TRBD1 (6 bases). This CDR3 spans 13 amino acids. Germline V gives CDR1 SNHLY, CDR2 FYNNEI. Trimming stripped 7 bases from V and 2 bases from J, with 11 bases between. CDR3 region: CASTGTPNTEAFF. CDR3 nucleotide sequence: TGTGCCAGCACAGGGACACCAAACACTGAAGCTTTCTTT.

This clone was detected a few times. This sequence joins TRBV6-5 and TRBJ1-1; D uncertain. Trimming removed 0 bases at V and 3 bases at J, with 11 bases between. CDR1 MNHEY and CDR2 SVGAGI come from the germline V gene. The CDR3 is 15 residues long. CDR3 loop: CASSYSSSRDTEAFF. The DNA of the CDR3 is TGTGCCAGCAGTTACTCGAGCAGTCGGGACACTGAAGCTTTCTTT.

This clone has only a few counts. V usage is TRBV7-8 and J usage is TRBJ1-5; D perhaps matches TRBD1 (6 bases). Trimming took off 1 base at V and 7 bases at J, with 8 bases between the two ends. This CDR3 has 13 residues. Germline V gene lookup returns CDR1 SGHVS and CDR2 FQNEAQ. CDR3 amino acids: CASSLGGGQPQHF. CDR3 coding DNA: TGTGCCAGCAGCTTAGGTGGGGGCCAGCCCCAGCATTTT.

The genes are TRBV27 and TRBJ2-4; no reliable D call. This CDR3 spans 13 amino acids. Germline assignment: CDR1 MNHEY and CDR2 SMNVEV (reference sequence). Trimming stripped 3 bases from V and 6 bases from J, with 9 bases between. The CDR3 sequence is CASSFRQPNIQYF. The CDR3 nucleotides are TGTGCCAGCAGTTTCAGGCAGCCAAACATTCAGTACTTC.

This chain links TRBV9 with TRBJ1-2; D is possibly TRBD1 (6 bases). This CDR3 is built from 14 residues. V was pared by 4 bases and J by 2 bases, with 12 bases between. CDR1 is SGDLS and CDR2 is YYNGEE in the germline V gene. The CDR3 sequence is CASSSQTGNYGYTF. The CDR3 coding sequence is TGTGCCAGCAGCTCTCAAACAGGGAACTATGGCTACACCTTC.

The chain carries TRBV7-6 and TRBJ1-4, with D perhaps TRBD1 (5 bases). V dropped 2 bases and J dropped 6 bases, with 13 bases sitting between them. Germline loops: CDR1 SGHVS, CDR2 FNYEAQ. The CDR3 sequence is 15 residues long. The CDR3 nucleotides read TGTGCCAGCAGCTTATCCGGGCAGGGCGATGAAAAACTGTTTTTT. Translation: CASSLSGQGDEKLFF.

The V gene is TRBV7-9, the J gene TRBJ2-5; 7 bases fit TRBD2. Looked up from germline, CDR1 is SEHNR and CDR2 is FQNEAQ (reference sequence). The CDR3 runs 17 residues. V was pared by 4 bases and J by 4 bases, with 15 bases of the junction left unmatched. The CDR3 region is CASSSGWIAGVVETQYF. The CDR3 nucleotides are TGTGCCAGCAGCTCAGGCTGGATTGCGGGAGTCGTAGAGACCCAGTACTTC.

The V call is TRBV20-1, the J call TRBJ1-1; 8 nucleotides line up with TRBD1. CDR1 DFQATT and CDR2 SNEGSKA come from the germline V gene (reference sequence). The CDR3 covers 11 residues. The ends lost 3 bases at V and 11 bases at J; junction bases unmatched: 5. The CDR3 loop is CSASFDRGAFF. In DNA, the CDR3 is TGCAGTGCTAGTTTTGACAGGGGTGCTTTCTTT.

Written as DNA, the CDR3 is TGTGCCAGCAGCGTAGGAGCGGGATCAAGCACAGATACGCAGTATTTT. Amino acids: CASSVGAGSSTDTQYF. This chain uses TRBV9 with TRBJ2-3; TRBD2 aligns across 7 bases. The CDR3 runs 16 residues. Per the germline V gene, CDR1 is SGDLS and CDR2 is YYNGEE. The J segment lost 0 bases and the V segment lost 0 bases, leaving 4 bases of the junction unmatched.

This clone was recorded only once. The chain joins TRBV7-2 to TRBJ2-7; 8 nucleotides align to TRBD2. The germline CDR1 and CDR2 sequences are SGHTA and FQGNSA. This CDR3 region has 14 residues. Trimming removed 5 bases from V and 6 bases from J; junction bases left unmatched: 9. The CDR3 DNA reads as TGTGCCAGCAGCACGGGACTAGGAGGGCTCGAGCAGTACTTC. It encodes CASSTGLGGLEQYF.

The chain recombines TRBV28 with TRBJ1-1; tentative D call: TRBD1 (6 bases). The CDR3 spans 12 residues. With 7 bases removed from V and 7 bases from J, the gap between germline ends came to 13 bases. Germline V gives CDR1 MDHEN, CDR2 SYDVKM. The CDR3 region has the DNA TGTGCCAGCATCAAAGGGGGGGGTGAAGCTTTCTTT. Protein product: CASIKGGGEAFF.

The genes are TRBV11-2 and TRBJ1-4; the match to TRBD1 covers 7 bases. The CDR3 has 16 residues. V gave up 5 bases and J gave up 0 bases; unmatched junction bases: 6. The germline V gene encodes CDR1 SGHAT and CDR2 FQNNGV. This CDR3 reads CASSPGQHATNEKLFF. The CDR3 coding sequence is TGTGCCAGCAGCCCGGGACAGCATGCAACTAATGAAAAACTGTTTTTT.

The V and J genes are TRBV2 and TRBJ2-7, with a possible D match to TRBD1 (6 bases). The CDR3 runs to 15 residues. Trimming took off 1 base at V and 3 bases at J, with 13 bases between the two ends. Germline assignment: CDR1 SNHLY and CDR2 FYNNEI. CDR3 protein: CASSEGGTMSYEQYF. CDR3 nucleotide sequence: TGTGCCAGCAGTGAAGGAGGGACAATGAGCTACGAGCAGTACTTC.

J is TRBJ2-2 and V is TRBV6-5, with 13 bases lining up with TRBD2. This CDR3 spans 15 amino acids. CDR1 and CDR2 from the germline V gene are MNHEY and SVGAGI. Losses at the gene ends were 8 bases for V and 5 bases for J; bases not matched to a gene: 5. The CDR3 reads CASRLAGGETGELFF. The CDR3 bases are TGTGCCAGCCGACTAGCGGGAGGAGAAACCGGGGAGCTGTTTTTT.

This chain links TRBV29-1 with TRBJ2-3; TRBD2 agrees at 9 bases. The germline V gene encodes CDR1 SQVTM and CDR2 ANQGSEA. This CDR3 contains 19 residues. V shed 0 bases and J 8 bases; nucleotides not matched to a gene: 21. CDR3 in DNA: TGCAGCGTTGAAGACCCCTTTGAGGTAGCGGGGGAAAAAATGGGTACGCAGTATTTT. It codes for CSVEDPFEVAGEKMGTQYF.

The chain couples TRBV5-1 to TRBJ2-2; 7 bases are a match to TRBD2. This CDR3 contains 14 residues. V shed 5 bases and J 5 bases; nucleotides not matched to a gene: 6. Germline values: CDR1 SGHRS, CDR2 YFSETQ. The CDR3 DNA reads as TGCGCCAGCAGTTCGAGCGGGGCGACCGGGGAGCTGTTTTTT. This translates into CASSSSGATGELFF.